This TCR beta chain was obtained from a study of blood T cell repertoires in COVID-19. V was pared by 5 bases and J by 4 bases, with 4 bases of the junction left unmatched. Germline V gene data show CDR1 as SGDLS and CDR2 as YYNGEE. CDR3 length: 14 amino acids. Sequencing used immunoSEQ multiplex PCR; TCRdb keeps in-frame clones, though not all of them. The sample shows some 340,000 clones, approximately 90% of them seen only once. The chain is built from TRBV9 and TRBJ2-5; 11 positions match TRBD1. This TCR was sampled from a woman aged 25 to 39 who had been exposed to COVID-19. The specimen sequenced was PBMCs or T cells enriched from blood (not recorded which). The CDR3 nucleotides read TGTGCCAGCAGTCGGACAGGGGGCTTAGAGACCCAGTACTTC. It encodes CASSRTGGLETQYF.